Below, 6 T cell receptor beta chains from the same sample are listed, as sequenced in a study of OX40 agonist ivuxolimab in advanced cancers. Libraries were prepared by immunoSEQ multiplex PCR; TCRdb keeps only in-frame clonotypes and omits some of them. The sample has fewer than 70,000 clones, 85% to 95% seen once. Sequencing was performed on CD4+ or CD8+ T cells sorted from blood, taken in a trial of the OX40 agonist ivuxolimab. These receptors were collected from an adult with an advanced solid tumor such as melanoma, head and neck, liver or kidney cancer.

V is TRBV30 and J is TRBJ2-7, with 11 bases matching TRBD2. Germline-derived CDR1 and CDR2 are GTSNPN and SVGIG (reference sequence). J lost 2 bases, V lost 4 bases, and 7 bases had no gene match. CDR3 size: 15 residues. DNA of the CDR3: TGTGCCTGGAATACGGGACTAGCGGAGGCCTACGAGCAGTACTTC. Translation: CAWNTGLAEAYEQYF.

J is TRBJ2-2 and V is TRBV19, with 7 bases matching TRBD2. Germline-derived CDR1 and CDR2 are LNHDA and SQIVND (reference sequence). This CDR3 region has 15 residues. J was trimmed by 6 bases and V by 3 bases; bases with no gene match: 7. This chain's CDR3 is CASSIWAGEAGELFF. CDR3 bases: TGTGCCAGTAGTATTTGGGCGGGAGAGGCCGGGGAGCTGTTTTTT.

The CDR3 DNA reads as TGTGCCAGCAGCTTGGTCGAGGGCCGAAATGAGCAGTTCTTC. This sequence encodes CASSLVEGRNEQFF. The chain recombines TRBV5-5 with TRBJ2-1; D is possibly TRBD2 (5 bases). Between the trimmed V and J ends, which lost 0 bases and 7 bases, there was a span of 11 bases. The CDR3 totals 14 residues. Germline CDR1 SGHKS, CDR2 YYEKEE (reference sequence).

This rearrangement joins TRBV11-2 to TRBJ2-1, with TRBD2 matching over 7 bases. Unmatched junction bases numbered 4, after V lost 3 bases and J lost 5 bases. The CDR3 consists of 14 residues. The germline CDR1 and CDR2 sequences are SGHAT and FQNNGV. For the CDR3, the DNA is TGTGCCAGCAGCTTCCAGCGGGACGACAATGAGCAGTTCTTC. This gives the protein CASSFQRDDNEQFF. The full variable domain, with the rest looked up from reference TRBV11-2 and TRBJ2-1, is EAGVAQSPRYKIIEKRQSVAFWCNPISGHATLYWYQQILGQGPKLLIQFQNNGVVDDSQLPKDRFSAERLKGVDSTLKIQPAKLEDSAVYLCASSFQRDDNEQFFGPGTRLTVL.

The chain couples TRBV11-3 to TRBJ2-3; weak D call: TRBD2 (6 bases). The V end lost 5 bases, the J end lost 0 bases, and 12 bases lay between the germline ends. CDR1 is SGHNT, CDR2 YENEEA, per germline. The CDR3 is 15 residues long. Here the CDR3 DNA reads TGTGCCAGCAGCCGGGCGGGACTTAGCACAGATACGCAGTATTTT. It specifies CASSRAGLSTDTQYF.

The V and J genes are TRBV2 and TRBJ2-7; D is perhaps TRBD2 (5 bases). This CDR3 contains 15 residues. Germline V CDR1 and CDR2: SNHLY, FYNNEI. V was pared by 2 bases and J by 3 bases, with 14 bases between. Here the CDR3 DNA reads TGTGCCAGCAGTGAAATCGGGGTAAAATTCTACGAGCAGTACTTC. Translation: CASSEIGVKFYEQYF.